These T cell receptor beta chains were read from a single sample in a study of blood T cells in healthy people across ages. From the 5' RACE reads, TCRdb called clonotypes with MiXCR, one entry per CDR3 protein. Of roughly 700,000 distinct CDR3 sequences in the sample, about a third were seen once. Sequencing was done on a sample of blood. These receptors were collected from a woman older than 75 in good health. Both conserved end residues are part of each CDR3. Each record gives: clone size, D gene, J gene, V gene, CDR3 DNA, CDR3 protein. A D gene is named only where the DNA matches it firmly. The size field is filled for only some rows; it gives once, few, many or a size class.

clone_size: many
d_call: TRBD1
j_call: TRBJ2-1
v_call: TRBV29-1
cdr3_nt: TGCAGCGGCGACAGGGTGCGCGCCGAGCAGTTCTTC
cdr3_aa: CSGDRVRAEQFF

clone_size: NA
d_call: NA
j_call: TRBJ1-6
v_call: TRBV15
cdr3_nt: TGTGCCACAGGCAGGGCTGGGGATTCACCCCTCCACTTT
cdr3_aa: CATGRAGDSPLHF

clone_size: NA
d_call: TRBD2
j_call: TRBJ2-1
v_call: TRBV18
cdr3_nt: TGTGCCAGCTCATCTGTAGCGGGGGCCCCGGGAAATGAGCAGTTCTTC
cdr3_aa: CASSSVAGAPGNEQFF

clone_size: NA
d_call: TRBD1
j_call: TRBJ1-1
v_call: TRBV29-1
cdr3_nt: TGCAGCGTTGAAGGTCAGGGGGCATCTGAAGCTTTCTTT
cdr3_aa: CSVEGQGASEAFF

clone_size: many
d_call: NA
j_call: TRBJ1-5
v_call: TRBV7-2
cdr3_nt: TGTGCCAGCAGCCCCGACGGATATCAGCCCCAGCATTTT
cdr3_aa: CASSPDGYQPQHF

clone_size: many
d_call: NA
j_call: TRBJ2-1
v_call: TRBV7-9
cdr3_nt: TGTGCCAGCAGCTTAAGGGGCGTGGGGTCCTACAATGAGCAGTTCTTC
cdr3_aa: CASSLRGVGSYNEQFF

clone_size: few
d_call: NA
j_call: TRBJ1-1
v_call: TRBV5-1
cdr3_nt: TGCGCCAGCAGCTTGAGGGCAGGGGCTACGAACACTGAAGCTTTCTTT
cdr3_aa: CASSLRAGATNTEAFF

clone_size: many
d_call: NA
j_call: TRBJ2-6
v_call: TRBV7-2
cdr3_nt: TGTGCCAGCAGCTTAAGAGTCCGTGGGAACGTCCTGACTTTC
cdr3_aa: CASSLRVRGNVLTF

clone_size: few
d_call: NA
j_call: TRBJ1-6
v_call: TRBV9
cdr3_nt: TGTGCCAGCAGCGTTGCAGGGATTAATTCACCCCTCCACTTT
cdr3_aa: CASSVAGINSPLHF

clone_size: NA
d_call: NA
j_call: TRBJ1-1
v_call: TRBV4-3
cdr3_nt: TGCGCCAGCAGCCAGGATCTCGGACGCCAAAGGACTGAAGCTTTCTTT
cdr3_aa: CASSQDLGRQRTEAFF

clone_size: many
d_call: NA
j_call: TRBJ2-3
v_call: TRBV20-1
cdr3_nt: TGCAGTGCTAGAGCAGACGGCCGTAGATTCACAGATACGCAGTATTTT
cdr3_aa: CSARADGRRFTDTQYF

clone_size: NA
d_call: TRBD1
j_call: TRBJ1-2
v_call: TRBV5-1
cdr3_nt: TGCGCCAGCAACCCATCGGGACAGGGGAGGGGTGGCTACACCTTC
cdr3_aa: CASNPSGQGRGGYTF

clone_size: many
d_call: TRBD2
j_call: TRBJ2-3
v_call: TRBV20-1
cdr3_nt: TGCAGTGCTACCCCCGGGGGGGTGGATACGCAGTATTTT
cdr3_aa: CSATPGGVDTQYF

clone_size: few
d_call: NA
j_call: TRBJ2-2
v_call: TRBV7-8
cdr3_nt: TGTGCCAGCAGCCGAAGGGAACAGGGGAACACCGGGGAGCTGTTTTTT
cdr3_aa: CASSRREQGNTGELFF

clone_size: many
d_call: TRBD2
j_call: TRBJ2-4
v_call: TRBV4-1
cdr3_nt: TGCGCCAGCAGCCAATTCACTAGCGGGGGGGTTGCCAAAAACATTCAGTACTTC
cdr3_aa: CASSQFTSGGVAKNIQYF

clone_size: NA
d_call: NA
j_call: TRBJ2-1
v_call: TRBV7-9
cdr3_nt: TGTGCCAGCAGCATGGCAGGGGGGGGGCAGGATGAGCAGTTTTTC
cdr3_aa: CASSMAGGGQDEQFF

clone_size: many
d_call: TRBD1
j_call: TRBJ2-3
v_call: TRBV5-1
cdr3_nt: TGCGCCAGCAGCACCCGGGACAGGTACACAGATACGCAGTATTTT
cdr3_aa: CASSTRDRYTDTQYF

clone_size: NA
d_call: NA
j_call: TRBJ2-7
v_call: TRBV4-3
cdr3_nt: TGCGCCGGCAGCCGTGGGGGCGCCTACGAGCAGTACTTC
cdr3_aa: CAGSRGGAYEQYF

clone_size: NA
d_call: NA
j_call: TRBJ2-3
v_call: TRBV12-3/TRBV12-4
cdr3_nt: TGTGCCAGCAGTTTGGACGGTGGGAGAACAGATGCGCAGTATTTT
cdr3_aa: CASSLDGGRTDAQYF

clone_size: many
d_call: NA
j_call: TRBJ2-5
v_call: TRBV15
cdr3_nt: TGTGCCACCAGCGTCGGGTCGCGGAGGGAGACCCAGTACTTC
cdr3_aa: CATSVGSRRETQYF

clone_size: many
d_call: NA
j_call: TRBJ2-7
v_call: TRBV20-1
cdr3_nt: TGCAGTGCTTCGCTAGCACACTCCTACGAGCAGTACTTC
cdr3_aa: CSASLAHSYEQYF

clone_size: many
d_call: NA
j_call: TRBJ1-4
v_call: TRBV6-1
cdr3_nt: TGTGCCAGCAGCCGAGGGGACGGGGCCTCTAATGAAAAACTGTTTTTT
cdr3_aa: CASSRGDGASNEKLFF

clone_size: NA
d_call: NA
j_call: TRBJ1-1
v_call: TRBV10-3
cdr3_nt: TGTGCCATCAAAGAGGACACTGAAGCTTTCTTT
cdr3_aa: CAIKEDTEAFF

clone_size: many
d_call: NA
j_call: TRBJ2-7
v_call: TRBV11-2
cdr3_nt: TGTGCCAGCAGCTTAGATAGTACAGAGGGTTACGAGCAGTACTTC
cdr3_aa: CASSLDSTEGYEQYF

clone_size: many
d_call: TRBD2
j_call: TRBJ2-3
v_call: TRBV5-1
cdr3_nt: TGCGCCAGCAGTCCCGCCGGGGGAGCGGGGGGGCGAGATACGCAGTATTTT
cdr3_aa: CASSPAGGAGGRDTQYF

clone_size: many
d_call: NA
j_call: TRBJ1-5
v_call: TRBV20-1
cdr3_nt: TGCAGTGCTAGGGAGGCGTATAGCAATCAGCCCCAGCATTTT
cdr3_aa: CSAREAYSNQPQHF

clone_size: NA
d_call: TRBD1
j_call: TRBJ2-7
v_call: TRBV7-3
cdr3_nt: TGTGCCAGCAGCTTAGGCCCGGGACAGGGCTACGAGCAGTACTTC
cdr3_aa: CASSLGPGQGYEQYF

clone_size: many
d_call: NA
j_call: TRBJ2-6
v_call: TRBV10-3
cdr3_nt: TGTGCCATCAGTGGCCAATCCTCTGGGGCCAACGTCCTGACTTTC
cdr3_aa: CAISGQSSGANVLTF

clone_size: many
d_call: NA
j_call: TRBJ2-7
v_call: TRBV20-1
cdr3_nt: TGCAGTGCTAGGTTGGGCGGAGGCTCCTACGAGCAGTACTTC
cdr3_aa: CSARLGGGSYEQYF

clone_size: NA
d_call: TRBD1
j_call: TRBJ2-7
v_call: TRBV20-1
cdr3_nt: TGCAGTGCCAATGAGGGACAGGAGTTCTACGAGCAGTACTTC
cdr3_aa: CSANEGQEFYEQYF

clone_size: few
d_call: TRBD1
j_call: TRBJ1-4
v_call: TRBV28
cdr3_nt: TGTGCCATTACAGGGGGCGGTCGTGGAGAAAAACTGTTTTTT
cdr3_aa: CAITGGGRGEKLFF

clone_size: few
d_call: NA
j_call: TRBJ2-5
v_call: TRBV7-3
cdr3_nt: TGTGCCAGCAGCTTAACAGGCAGGGGACTCAATGAGCAGTACTTC
cdr3_aa: CASSLTGRGLNEQYF

clone_size: many
d_call: TRBD1
j_call: TRBJ1-2
v_call: TRBV20-1
cdr3_nt: TGCAGTGCTAGCGAAGGGGGCGGGTACTATGGCTACACCTTC
cdr3_aa: CSASEGGGYYGYTF

clone_size: NA
d_call: NA
j_call: TRBJ1-2
v_call: TRBV30
cdr3_nt: TGTGCCTGGAGTGTTGATTATCCAGGATTTCTGGGGGGCTACACCTTC
cdr3_aa: CAWSVDYPGFLGGYTF

clone_size: NA
d_call: NA
j_call: TRBJ1-5
v_call: TRBV18
cdr3_nt: TGTGCCAGCTCACAAAGCAGGGGTTTCCAGCCCCAGCATTTT
cdr3_aa: CASSQSRGFQPQHF

clone_size: NA
d_call: NA
j_call: TRBJ2-5
v_call: TRBV7-2
cdr3_nt: TGTGCCAGCATCTTTACAGGAACTGGGACCCAGTACTTC
cdr3_aa: CASIFTGTGTQYF

clone_size: many
d_call: TRBD2
j_call: TRBJ2-3
v_call: TRBV9
cdr3_nt: TGTGCCAGCAGCATTAGGTCACTAGCGGGGGTCGGAGAGACGCAGTATTTT
cdr3_aa: CASSIRSLAGVGETQYF

clone_size: many
d_call: NA
j_call: TRBJ1-2
v_call: TRBV5-6
cdr3_nt: TGTGCCAGCAGCTTGGTGTCAGGGAACTATGGCTACACCTTC
cdr3_aa: CASSLVSGNYGYTF

clone_size: NA
d_call: NA
j_call: TRBJ2-3
v_call: TRBV6-2/TRBV6-3
cdr3_nt: TGTGCCAGCAGTTGCGTGGACTTCACAGATACGCAGTATTTT
cdr3_aa: CASSCVDFTDTQYF

clone_size: many
d_call: TRBD1
j_call: TRBJ1-5
v_call: TRBV18
cdr3_nt: TGTGCCAGCTCACCACGGTCGAGACAGGGACGAGTCAATCAGCCCCAGCATTTT
cdr3_aa: CASSPRSRQGRVNQPQHF

clone_size: many
d_call: NA
j_call: TRBJ2-5
v_call: TRBV5-1
cdr3_nt: TGCGCCAGCAGCCCCACGGGGGAAGAGACCCAGTACTTC
cdr3_aa: CASSPTGEETQYF

clone_size: NA
d_call: TRBD1
j_call: TRBJ2-7
v_call: TRBV12-3/TRBV12-4
cdr3_nt: TGTGCCAACAGTTTAGGTTCAGGGGGAAACTACGAGCAGTACTTC
cdr3_aa: CANSLGSGGNYEQYF

clone_size: many
d_call: NA
j_call: TRBJ2-5
v_call: TRBV10-3
cdr3_nt: TGTGCCATCAGAGACAATACTAGGGGGGAGACCCAGTACTTC
cdr3_aa: CAIRDNTRGETQYF

clone_size: few
d_call: NA
j_call: TRBJ1-1
v_call: TRBV6-5
cdr3_nt: TGTGCCAGCAGTCTTACATTGCAGGGGAAAGCTTTCTTT
cdr3_aa: CASSLTLQGKAFF

clone_size: many
d_call: NA
j_call: TRBJ1-2
v_call: TRBV13
cdr3_nt: TGTGCCAGCAATCGAGGGTTTGGCTATGGCTACACCTTC
cdr3_aa: CASNRGFGYGYTF

clone_size: many
d_call: NA
j_call: TRBJ2-5
v_call: TRBV28
cdr3_nt: TGTGCCAGCAGCCAGGGGGGGGAGGAGACCCAGTACTTC
cdr3_aa: CASSQGGEETQYF

clone_size: many
d_call: TRBD1
j_call: TRBJ2-3
v_call: TRBV11-2
cdr3_nt: TGTGCCAGCAGCTCGACAGGGGTGGGCACAGATACGCAGTATTTT
cdr3_aa: CASSSTGVGTDTQYF

clone_size: many
d_call: TRBD2
j_call: TRBJ2-5
v_call: TRBV20-1
cdr3_nt: TGCAGTGCTAGCCCTGGCGGGGGAGCGCAAGAGACCCAGTACTTC
cdr3_aa: CSASPGGGAQETQYF

clone_size: NA
d_call: TRBD1
j_call: TRBJ1-2
v_call: TRBV6-5
cdr3_nt: TGTGCCAGCAGTTACTTGTGGGACAGGGTTGATGGCTACACCTTC
cdr3_aa: CASSYLWDRVDGYTF

clone_size: NA
d_call: NA
j_call: TRBJ1-1
v_call: TRBV20-1
cdr3_nt: TGCAGTGCCTGTGGCCTTCGGGACACTGAAGCTTTCTTT
cdr3_aa: CSACGLRDTEAFF

clone_size: NA
d_call: NA
j_call: TRBJ2-4
v_call: TRBV20-1
cdr3_nt: TGCAGTGCTAGAGATCAGGGGGCCAAAAACATTCAGTACTTC
cdr3_aa: CSARDQGAKNIQYF

clone_size: many
d_call: TRBD1
j_call: TRBJ1-2
v_call: TRBV6-6
cdr3_nt: TGTGCCAGCAGCCGACAGGGTCACTATGGCTACACCTTC
cdr3_aa: CASSRQGHYGYTF

clone_size: many
d_call: NA
j_call: TRBJ2-7
v_call: TRBV20-1
cdr3_nt: TGCAGTGTTAAGGGGATGAACGAGCAGTACTTC
cdr3_aa: CSVKGMNEQYF

clone_size: many
d_call: TRBD1
j_call: TRBJ1-5
v_call: TRBV7-2
cdr3_nt: TGTGCCAGCAGCTTAGGACCACAGGGGGCAAACAATCAGCCCCAGCATTTT
cdr3_aa: CASSLGPQGANNQPQHF

clone_size: NA
d_call: NA
j_call: TRBJ2-7
v_call: TRBV7-2
cdr3_nt: TGTGCCAGCAGCTTGAGCCTAGTCCATTTCTACAATGAGCAGTACTTC
cdr3_aa: CASSLSLVHFYNEQYF

clone_size: many
d_call: TRBD2
j_call: TRBJ2-3
v_call: TRBV3-1
cdr3_nt: TGTGCCAGCAGCCAAGGGACTAGGGCGGCAGATACGCAGTATTTT
cdr3_aa: CASSQGTRAADTQYF

clone_size: NA
d_call: NA
j_call: TRBJ1-2
v_call: TRBV12-3/TRBV12-4
cdr3_nt: TGTGCCAGTAAACCGGACAGCTTCTATGGCTACACCTTC
cdr3_aa: CASKPDSFYGYTF

clone_size: few
d_call: NA
j_call: TRBJ1-2
v_call: TRBV6-5
cdr3_nt: TGTGCCAGCAGACAGGACCTCTATGGCTACACCTTC
cdr3_aa: CASRQDLYGYTF

clone_size: many
d_call: TRBD1
j_call: TRBJ1-5
v_call: TRBV11-2
cdr3_nt: TGTGCCAGCAGCTTAGCCCCAACAGGGGGCTATAATCAGCCCCAGCATTTT
cdr3_aa: CASSLAPTGGYNQPQHF